The clone carrying this T cell receptor (beta chain) has only one observation. Its antigen is still unknown. V was cut by 5 bases and J by 10 bases, with 15 bases left in between. Germline V gene data show CDR1 as SGHNT and CDR2 as YENEEA. CDR3 length equals 13 residues. This table comes from immunoSEQ multiplex PCR, and its TCRdb copy is limited to in-frame clones, with some not included. The table lists fewer than 40,000 clones, 65% to 70% of them singletons. This record belongs to a study of vaccination effects on CD4 cells after COVID-19. Whole-study context: Participants were vaccinated with two doses of either the BNT162b2 or mRNA-1273 vaccine.

Following 10 days of culture, CD4+ T cells were isolated. Nobody among the vaccine recipients had prior SARS-CoV-2 infection (nucleocapsid antibodies were negative). Half the medium was swapped for IL-2 medium on days 3 and 7. The V and J genes are TRBV11-3 and TRBJ2-1; D is unresolved. The material was CD4+ T cells from PBMCs cultured without peptide, obtained before COVID-19 vaccination. This receptor was obtained from a human donor who received a COVID-19 vaccine. CDR3 nucleotide sequence: TGTGCCAGCAGCCAGCTTACAGCGACCGAGCAGTTCTTC. Its translation: CASSQLTATEQFF. Filled out from reference TRBV11-3 and TRBJ2-1, the complete variable domain reads EAGVVQSPRYKIIEKKQPVAFWCNPISGHNTLYWYLQNLGQGPELLIRYENEEAVDDSQLPKDRFSAERLKGVDSTLKIQPAELGDSAVYLCASSQLTATEQFFGPGTRLTVL.